The 7 T cell receptor beta chains given below trace back to one sample, sequenced in a study of T-cell memory formation after mild COVID-19. In TCRdb, the 5' RACE reads were re-called with MiXCR into one record per CDR3 protein. Of about 110,000 distinct CDR3 sequences in the sample, under 15% were seen once. The sequencing input was PBMCs or a T cell subset sorted from them (not recorded which). The origin of the receptors is an adult woman who had mild COVID-19 (a few samples of this study predate the infection). Cell type and time point are not known.

This clonotype turned up a few times. V usage is TRBV7-6 and J usage is TRBJ2-1; 11 positions match TRBD2. This CDR3 region has 14 residues. Germline trimming cut 3 bases from V and 5 bases from J; bases unmatched to any gene: 0. Germline values: CDR1 SGHVS, CDR2 FNYEAQ. CDR3 in DNA: TGTGCCAGCAGCTTTAGCGGGAGGGACAATGAGCAGTTCTTC. Protein product: CASSFSGRDNEQFF.

The rearrangement links TRBV20-1 to TRBJ2-7; 7 bases fit TRBD1. The CDR3 spans 15 residues. The germline CDR1 and CDR2 sequences are DFQATT and SNEGSKA (reference sequence). The trim removed 0 bases at V and 1 base at J, leaving 6 bases unmatched. DNA for the CDR3: TGCAGTGCTAGAGATCTGACAGGGCGATCCTACGAGCAGTACTTC. As protein: CSARDLTGRSYEQYF.

This chain uses TRBV7-2 with TRBJ2-7, with 13 positions matching TRBD2. CDR3 length: 14 residues. The germline CDR1 and CDR2 sequences are SGHTA and FQGNSA. Losses at the gene ends were 5 bases for V and 4 bases for J; bases not matched to a gene: 2. CDR3 in amino acids: CASSGLAGVYEQYF. CDR3 in DNA: TGTGCCAGCAGCGGACTAGCGGGAGTTTACGAGCAGTACTTC.

This clonotype has at least ten counts. The chain recombines TRBV5-1 with TRBJ2-1; no definite D call. Germline CDR1 reads SGHRS; CDR2 reads YFSETQ. The CDR3 runs to 16 residues. V lost 0 bases and J lost 0, with 10 bases in between. CDR3 bases: TGCGCCAGCAGCTTGGCCCCCAGAAGCTCCTACAATGAGCAGTTCTTC. Translating it yields CASSLAPRSSYNEQFF.

This clonotype showed up just a few times. V gene TRBV5-1 combines with J gene TRBJ2-7; 12 nucleotides agree with TRBD1. CDR3 length equals 15 residues. The J segment lost 5 bases and the V segment lost 2 bases, leaving 5 bases of the junction unmatched. Germline V gene lookup returns CDR1 SGHRS and CDR2 YFSETQ. CDR3 loop: CASSFPGTGGDEQYF. DNA for the CDR3: TGCGCCAGCAGCTTCCCCGGGACAGGGGGCGACGAGCAGTACTTC.

This sequence joins TRBV12-3 or TRBV12-4 and TRBJ2-6; D tentatively fits TRBD1 or TRBD2 (6 bases each). CDR3 size: 16 residues. V shed 3 bases and J shed 1 base, with 10 bases lying between them. Here the CDR3 DNA reads TGTGCCAGCAGTTTTAAGGGGGGTTCTGGGGCCAACGTCCTGACTTTC. Translating it yields CASSFKGGSGANVLTF.

J is TRBJ1-1 and V is TRBV24-1; no reliable D call. V gave up 6 bases and J gave up 1 base, with 8 bases separating them. The CDR3 loop spans 13 amino acids. Germline values: CDR1 KGHDR, CDR2 SFDVKD. CDR3: CATSNIGNTEAFF. The CDR3 nucleotides are TGTGCCACCAGTAACATAGGGAACACTGAAGCTTTCTTT.